The 5 T cell receptor beta chains below come from one sample, sequenced in a study of Ad26.COV2.S vaccination and SARS-CoV-2 variants. Treatment indicated: 15 to 20 received Ad26.COV2.S at low or high dose, single or two shots; roughly five received placebo; per-sample allocation not given. The samples were gathered on day 63 after the first injection of vaccine or placebo. Generated by immunoSEQ multiplex PCR, the TCRdb table keeps only in-frame clones and is missing some. Of about 440,000 clones in the sample, less than 95% were seen once. The material was peripheral blood, obtained in a trial of Ad26.COV2.S vaccine versus placebo. The receptors originated from a person between 18 and 59 years old who received the Ad26.COV2.S COVID-19 vaccine or a placebo.

This rearrangement joins TRBV3-1 (or the pseudogene TRBV3-2) to TRBJ2-3; 7 bases fit TRBD1. CDR1 is LGHDT, CDR2 YNNKEL, per germline (reference sequence). CDR3 size: 15 residues. V was clipped by 1 base and J by 6 bases; unmatched bases: 7. CDR3 sequence reads: CASSQADRVTDTQYF. The CDR3 DNA reads as TGTGCCAGCAGCCAAGCAGACAGGGTGACCGATACGCAGTATTTT.

V is TRBV11-2 and J is TRBJ2-1, with 7 bases identical to TRBD2. From germline, CDR1 is SGHAT and CDR2 FQNNGV. With 1 base clipped from V and 7 bases from J, the junction kept 13 bases outside the gene matches. There are 17 residues in the CDR3. The CDR3 coding sequence is TGTGCCAGCAGCTTAGGAGGGTGGCGGGAGTTCGGGAATGAGCAGTTCTTC. This codes for CASSLGGWREFGNEQFF.

This chain joins TRBV28 and TRBJ2-6; TRBD2 matches at 7 bases. Germline V CDR1 and CDR2: MDHEN, SYDVKM. After removal of 6 bases from V and 4 bases from J, the junction contained 9 bases not matched to a gene. CDR3 size: 16 residues. DNA for the CDR3: TGTGCCAGCAGCTGGGGAGGGTTGACCGGGGCCAACGTCCTGACTTTC. This gives the protein CASSWGGLTGANVLTF.

The CDR3 reads CASSTGFIPPYNEQFF. The CDR3 nucleotides read TGTGCCAGCAGCACGGGATTCATACCCCCTTACAATGAGCAGTTCTTC. The V gene is TRBV5-8, the J gene TRBJ2-1; possible D gene TRBD2, 5 bases. Germline assignment: CDR1 SGHTS and CDR2 YDEGEE. V lost 4 bases, J lost 4 bases, and 18 bases lay in between. The length of the CDR3 is 16 residues.

This chain links TRBV9 with TRBJ2-1, with 7 positions matching TRBD2. Germline V lookup: CDR1 SGDLS, CDR2 YYNGEE. V dropped 3 bases and J dropped 6; count of bases not matched to a gene: 9. This CDR3 contains 15 residues. The CDR3 DNA is TGTGCCAGCAGCGACTATGCGGGAGTGGGCAATGAGCAGTTCTTC. Residues: CASSDYAGVGNEQFF.